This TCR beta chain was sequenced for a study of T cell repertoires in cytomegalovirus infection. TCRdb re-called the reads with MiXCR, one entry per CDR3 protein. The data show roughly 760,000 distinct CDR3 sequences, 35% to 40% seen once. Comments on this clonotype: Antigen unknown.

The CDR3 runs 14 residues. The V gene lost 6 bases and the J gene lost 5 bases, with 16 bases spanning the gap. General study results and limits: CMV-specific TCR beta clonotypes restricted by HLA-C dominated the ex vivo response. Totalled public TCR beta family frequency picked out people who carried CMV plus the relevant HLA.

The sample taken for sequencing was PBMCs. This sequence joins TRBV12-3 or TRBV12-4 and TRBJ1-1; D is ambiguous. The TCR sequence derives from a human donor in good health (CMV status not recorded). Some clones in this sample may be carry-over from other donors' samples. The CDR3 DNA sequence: TGTGCCAGCAGGGGAGCCTGGAGGGAGACTGAAGCTTTCTTT. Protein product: CASRGAWRETEAFF.